Sequencing of this T cell receptor beta chain was carried out in a study of blood T cell repertoires in COVID-19 (dated by TCRdb to 2020 to 2021). For the wider study: The collaborator samples originated in the United States, Italy and Spain and spanned the acute and convalescent phases of COVID-19. The prospective study material was composed of cDNA or gDNA derived from T cells, B-cell-depleted T cells, or PBMCs. Deeply sampled blood TCRbeta repertoires from subjects exposed to, actively infected with, or recovered from COVID-19 were included in the dataset. The repertoires were released in a freely available public database intended as a resource for research on the immune response to SARS-CoV-2. The samples were drawn from two sources: the first 160 participants of the ongoing ImmuneRACE study, and over 950 subjects contributed by 6 global collaborators. Sample metadata almost always included a de-identified subject ID, COVID-19 status, age in years and sex. Where HLA class I and class II types were available, the types were taken from metadata supplied by the sample provider, not from assay-based typing.

This clone came up a few times. What antigen it recognizes has not been identified. No per-base quality is available; no much larger clone lies one base away. A second Seattle source provided samples from volunteer blood donors who had recovered from COVID-19. Each collaborating institution followed its own protocols to collect whole blood in K2EDTA tubes. For TCRbeta analysis, collaborators shipped samples as frozen whole blood, isolated PBMCs, or DNA extracted from either of those sample types. Via the germline V gene (reference sequence), CDR1 is MNHEY and CDR2 SMNVEV. The CDR3 runs 15 amino acids, cysteine and phenylalanine included. Just the 45-base CDR3 DNA is kept, in frame starting at base 1. V was cut back by 0 bases and J by 7 bases, leaving a gap of 15 bases between them. TCRbeta CDR3 regions were amplified from genomic DNA using the immunoSEQ Assay, a bias-controlled multiplex PCR. For the original study's pipeline: The number of nucleated cells in each sample was estimated from the amplification of reference gene primers within the assay. To quantify the absolute abundance of each unique TCRbeta CDR3 rearrangement, sequence reads were collapsed and filtered. For each sample, productive Simpson clonality was calculated as the square root of Simpson's diversity index over productive rearrangements. TCRdb took this table from immuneACCESS and kept in-frame rearrangements with V and J called. Such tables lack part of the clones; where checked against another copy, unresolved V genes explain under half of the gap, and the rest is unexplained. The D gene and trimming were derived from the DNA, and the V and J assignments and clone size from that table. The sample table shows approximately 240,000 clones, and over 75% are seen once. The ten largest clones represent under 2.5% of the sample.

Study-wide conclusions, independent of this receptor: The amount of clinical and demographic metadata varied by source and participant and was provided uncurated.

This chain joins TRBV27 to TRBJ1-2; TRBD1 is a weak D gene call, 5 bases matching. The TCR sequence derives from a woman in her thirties or forties who had recovered from COVID-19. The sequencing sample was made of peripheral blood. This receptor carries the CDR3 CASSLSRGASGGYTF. Read as DNA, the sequence is TGTGCCAGCAGTTTATCCCGCGGGGCGTCAGGTGGCTACACCTTC.